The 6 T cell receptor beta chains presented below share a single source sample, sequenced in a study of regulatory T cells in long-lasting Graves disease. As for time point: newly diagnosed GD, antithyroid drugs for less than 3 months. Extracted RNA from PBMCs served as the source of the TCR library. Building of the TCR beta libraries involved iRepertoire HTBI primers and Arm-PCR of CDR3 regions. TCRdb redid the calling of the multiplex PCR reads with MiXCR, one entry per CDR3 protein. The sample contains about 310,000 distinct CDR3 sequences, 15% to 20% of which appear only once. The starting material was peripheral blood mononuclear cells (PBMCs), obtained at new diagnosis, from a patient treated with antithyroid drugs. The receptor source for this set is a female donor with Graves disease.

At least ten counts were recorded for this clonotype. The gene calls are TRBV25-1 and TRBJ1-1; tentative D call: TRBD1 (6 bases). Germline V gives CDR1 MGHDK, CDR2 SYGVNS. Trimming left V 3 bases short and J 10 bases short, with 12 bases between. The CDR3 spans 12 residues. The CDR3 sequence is CASSDYREPAFF. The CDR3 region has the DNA TGTGCCAGCAGTGACTACAGGGAACCAGCTTTCTTT.

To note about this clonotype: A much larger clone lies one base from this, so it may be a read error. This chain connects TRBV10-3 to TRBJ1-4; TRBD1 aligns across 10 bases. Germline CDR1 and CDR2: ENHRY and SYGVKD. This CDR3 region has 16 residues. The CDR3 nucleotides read TGTGCCAGCAGTGATAGTCAGGGACAGGGGAGTGAAAAACTGTTTTTT. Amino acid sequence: CASSDSQGQGSEKLFF.

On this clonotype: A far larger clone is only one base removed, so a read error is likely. In DNA, the CDR3 is TGTGCCAGCAGTTCACCCAGGGGGTCCTACGAGCAGTTCTTC. This gives the protein CASSSPRGSYEQFF. The V gene is TRBV2, the J gene TRBJ2-1; 7 bases are shared with TRBD1. With 5 bases clipped from V and 10 bases from J, the junction kept 11 bases outside the gene matches. Per germline, CDR1 SNHLY and CDR2 FYNNEI. The CDR3 runs to 14 residues.

The CDR3 bases are TGTGCCAGCAGCCTAACCGGGACAGTCACAGATACGCAGTATTTT. This translates into CASSLTGTVTDTQYF. The rearrangement links TRBV7-9 to TRBJ2-3; 7 bases are shared with TRBD1. CDR3 size: 15 residues. V was pared by 5 bases and J by 2 bases, with 7 bases of the junction left unmatched. The germline V gene has CDR1 SEHNR and CDR2 FQNEAQ (reference sequence).

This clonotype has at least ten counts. CDR3 bases: TGTGCCAGTAGACAACGTCCGGGACAGGGGGCCGATAGAACCGGGGAGCTGTTTTTT. Amino acids: CASRQRPGQGADRTGELFF. V is TRBV19 and J is TRBJ2-2; 12 bases align to TRBD1. From germline, CDR1 is LNHDA and CDR2 SQIVND (reference sequence). CDR3 length: 19 amino acids. V was pared by 6 bases and J by 5 bases, with 16 bases of the junction left unmatched. Full variable domain (rest looked up from reference TRBV19 and TRBJ2-2): DGGITQSPKYLFRKEGQNVTLSCEQNLNHDAMYWYRQDPGQGLRLIYYSQIVNDFQKGDIAEGYSVSREKKESFPLTVTSAQKNPTAFYLCASRQRPGQGADRTGELFFGEGSRLTVL.

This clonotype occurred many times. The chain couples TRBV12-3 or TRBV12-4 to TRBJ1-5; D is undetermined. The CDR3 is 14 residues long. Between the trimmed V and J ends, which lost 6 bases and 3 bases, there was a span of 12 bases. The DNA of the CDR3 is TGTGCCAGCAGCCCGTCGGAGGCCAATCAGCCCCAGCATTTT. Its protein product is CASSPSEANQPQHF.